This TCR beta chain was captured in a study of PD-1 blockade in classical Hodgkin lymphoma. As for time point: newly diagnosed, previously untreated cHL patient sample. PBMCs from patients with newly diagnosed, untreated classical Hodgkin lymphoma served as a comparison group for the relapsed/refractory trial patients. The repertoire was sequenced with immunoSEQ multiplex PCR; TCRdb's copy has only in-frame clones and lacks some. The table includes tens of thousands of clones, approximately 93% detected once. Study-level points and caveats: Newly diagnosed patients had baseline TCR diversity that was reportedly lower than that of healthy donors. The drivers behind the repertoire differences, possibly disease activity or prior therapy, remain undefined.

Comment on this clone: No antigen is known for it.

This TCR came from a human donor with classical Hodgkin lymphoma. The material sequenced was peripheral blood mononuclear cells (PBMCs).

The CDR3 loop reads CASRTVKETQYF. The DNA of the CDR3 is TGTGCCAGCAGGACAGTCAAAGAGACCCAGTACTTC. V gene TRBV6-6 combines with J gene TRBJ2-5; the D gene is possibly TRBD1 (5 bases). This CDR3 is built from 12 residues. In germline, CDR1 is MNHNY, CDR2 SVGAGI (reference sequence). V was cut by 6 bases and J by 3 bases, with 8 bases left in between.